One and the same sample provided the 13 T cell receptor beta chains below, sequenced in a study of T cell responses to AZD1222 COVID-19 vaccine. Measured with immunoSEQ multiplex PCR; TCRdb has only the in-frame clones, and not every one. The table shows about 120,000 clones, with about 90% occurring only once. The source material was peripheral blood, sampled 28 days after the second AZD1222 dose. The receptors shown here come from an adult who received the AZD1222 COVID-19 vaccine.

The chain carries TRBV18 and TRBJ2-2, with D uncertain. The CDR3 is 14 residues long. Trimming removed 6 bases at V and 4 bases at J, with 12 bases between. Germline assignment: CDR1 KGHSH and CDR2 LQKENI. CDR3 DNA sequence: TGTGCCAGCTCCCCAGTTTCGAGCACCGGGGAGCTGTTTTTT. Its translation: CASSPVSSTGELFF.

The V gene is TRBV30, the J gene TRBJ1-1, with D hard to call. Germline V gives CDR1 GTSNPN, CDR2 SVGIG (reference sequence). The CDR3 is 14 amino acids. Trimming took 0 bases from V and 1 from J, leaving 9 bases between them. In DNA form, the CDR3 reads TGTGCCTGGAGTGTATTGGCCGCGAACACTGAAGCTTTCTTT. Translated: CAWSVLAANTEAFF. Full variable domain (missing parts from reference TRBV30 and TRBJ1-1): SQTIHQWPATLVQPVGSPLSLECTVEGTSNPNLYWYRQAAGRGLQLLFYSVGIGQISSEVPQNLSASRPQDRQFILSSKKLLLSDSGFYLCAWSVLAANTEAFFGQGTRLTVV.

The J gene is TRBJ2-4, the V gene TRBV18; no clear D gene. Trimming removed 3 bases from V and 6 bases from J, with 9 bases in between. Germline V gene lookup returns CDR1 KGHSH and CDR2 LQKENI. The CDR3 loop spans 13 amino acids. The CDR3 reads CASSPGDRNIQYF. The CDR3 DNA reads TGTGCCAGCTCACCTGGGGATCGAAACATTCAGTACTTC.

V usage is TRBV2 and J usage is TRBJ1-5; unclear D gene. Germline V gives CDR1 SNHLY, CDR2 FYNNEI. Between the trimmed V and J ends, which lost 5 bases and 0 bases, there was a span of 8 bases. The CDR3 covers 14 residues. CDR3 sequence: CASSPEGSNQPQHF. In DNA, the CDR3 is TGTGCCAGCAGTCCGGAGGGTAGCAATCAGCCCCAGCATTTT. The whole variable domain, remainder taken from reference TRBV2 and TRBJ1-5, is EPEVTQTPSHQVTQMGQEVILRCVPISNHLYFYWYRQILGQKVEFLVSFYNNEISEKSEIFDDQFSVERPDGSNFTLKIRSTKLEDSAMYFCASSPEGSNQPQHFGDGTRLSIL.

The chain couples TRBV3-1 (or the pseudogene TRBV3-2) to TRBJ1-5; the D is unclear. The V end lost 2 bases, the J end lost 4 bases, and 9 bases lay between the germline ends. This CDR3 has 14 residues. The germline CDR1 and CDR2 sequences are LGHDT and YNNKEL (reference sequence). CDR3 amino acids: CASSQSPQNQPQHF. The CDR3 DNA sequence: TGTGCCAGCAGCCAATCGCCGCAGAATCAGCCCCAGCATTTT.

This clone was detected once. The V call is TRBV19, the J call TRBJ1-1; D perhaps matches TRBD1 (5 bases). CDR1 is LNHDA and CDR2 is SQIVND in the germline V gene (reference sequence). V lost 4 bases to trimming and J lost 4 bases, with 19 bases between them. There are 16 residues in the CDR3. CDR3 coding DNA: TGTGCCAGTAGTAATGTTCCAGGGCAGCGGCTCACTGAAGCTTTCTTT. Translated, it gives CASSNVPGQRLTEAFF. The full variable domain, with the rest looked up from reference TRBV19 and TRBJ1-1, is DGGITQSPKYLFRKEGQNVTLSCEQNLNHDAMYWYRQDPGQGLRLIYYSQIVNDFQKGDIAEGYSVSREKKESFPLTVTSAQKNPTAFYLCASSNVPGQRLTEAFFGQGTRLTVV.

This rearrangement joins TRBV5-1 to TRBJ2-2; D gene ambiguous. Germline V CDR1 and CDR2: SGHRS, YFSETQ. The CDR3 runs 14 residues. V lost 0 bases, J lost 3 bases, and 6 bases lay in between. The CDR3 protein is CASSLDVYTGELFF. In DNA, the CDR3 is TGCGCCAGCAGCTTGGATGTGTACACCGGGGAGCTGTTTTTT. The full variable domain, rest sourced from reference TRBV5-1 and TRBJ2-2, is KAGVTQTPRYLIKTRGQQVTLSCSPISGHRSVSWYQQTPGQGLQFLFEYFSETQRNKGNFPGRFSGRQFSNSRSEMNVSTLELGDSALYLCASSLDVYTGELFFGEGSRLTVL.

V gene TRBV7-2 combines with J gene TRBJ2-5, with 11 bases that match TRBD2. In germline, CDR1 is SGHTA, CDR2 FQGNSA. J lost 7 bases, V lost 5 bases, and 9 bases had no gene match. The CDR3 loop spans 15 amino acids. The CDR3 DNA reads TGTGCCAGCAGCACCCCGGGACTAGCGGTCAGGACCCAGTACTTC. It yields the protein CASSTPGLAVRTQYF.

This rearrangement joins TRBV4-3 to TRBJ1-5; possibly TRBD1 for D (5 bases). Trimming took off 0 bases at V and 0 bases at J, with 18 bases between the two ends. CDR3 length equals 19 residues. CDR1 is LGHNA, CDR2 YSLEER, per germline. CDR3 sequence reads: CASSQDTGRFGDSNQPQHF. CDR3 DNA sequence: TGCGCCAGCAGCCAAGATACGGGGCGCTTTGGGGATAGCAATCAGCCCCAGCATTTT.

This chain joins TRBV4-3 and TRBJ1-2; TRBD1 aligns across 7 bases. Trimming cost V 0 bases and J 8 bases; bases outside gene matches: 3. CDR1 and CDR2 from the germline V gene are LGHNA and YSLEER. This CDR3 spans 13 amino acids. The chain's CDR3 is CASSQERGQGYTF. The CDR3 nucleotides are TGCGCCAGCAGCCAAGAGAGGGGGCAAGGCTACACCTTC.

This clone was detected a few times. V and J are TRBV7-3 and TRBJ2-2, with D perhaps TRBD1 (5 bases). The germline CDR1 and CDR2 sequences are SGHTA and FQGTGA. CDR3 length: 17 residues. The V end was cut by 1 base, the J end by 5 bases, with 17 bases between. CDR3 region: CASSLNGAVSRTGELFF. The CDR3 DNA follows: TGTGCCAGCAGCTTAAATGGGGCTGTGTCGAGGACCGGGGAGCTGTTTTTT. Full variable domain (remainder filled in from reference TRBV7-3 and TRBJ2-2): GAGVSQTPSNKVTEKGKYVELRCDPISGHTALYWYRQSLGQGPEFLIYFQGTGAADDSGLPNDRFFAVRPEGSVSTLKIQRTERGDSAVYLCASSLNGAVSRTGELFFGEGSRLTVL.

The rearrangement links TRBV6-1 to TRBJ1-2; D remains unclear. The CDR3 spans 14 residues. Trimming removed 2 bases at V and 0 bases at J, with 7 bases between. Per germline, CDR1 MNHNS and CDR2 SASEGT. As DNA, the CDR3 is TGTGCCAGCAGTGAAACGCTTCCTAACTATGGCTACACCTTC. Amino acids: CASSETLPNYGYTF.

The genes are TRBV28 and TRBJ2-7, with TRBD2 matching over 10 bases. The germline gives CDR1 MDHEN, CDR2 SYDVKM. Trimming at V came to 0 bases and at J to 6 bases, leaving 14 bases not matched to a gene. The CDR3 has 18 residues. CDR3 sequence reads: CASSLWFTLAGAPLEQYF. The CDR3 DNA reads as TGTGCCAGCAGTTTATGGTTTACCCTAGCGGGGGCCCCTCTCGAGCAGTACTTC. Full variable domain (rest looked up from reference TRBV28 and TRBJ2-7): DVKVTQSSRYLVKRTGEKVFLECVQDMDHENMFWYRQDPGLGLRLIYFSYDVKMKEKGDIPEGYSVSREKKERFSLILESASTNQTSMYLCASSLWFTLAGAPLEQYFGPGTRLTVT.